This T cell receptor (beta chain) appears in the sequencing data of a study of blood T cell repertoires in COVID-19. Original methodology: Reference gene primer amplification in the assay estimated nucleated cell counts. Measured with immunoSEQ multiplex PCR; TCRdb has only the in-frame clones, and not every one. V, J and clone size reflect that table, while D and trimming were determined from the DNA. The sample has about 670,000 clones, more than 80% seen once. Germline V gene lookup returns CDR1 KGHDR and CDR2 SFDVKD. The ends were cut back, 11 bases at V and 6 bases at J, with 16 bases in the middle. The CDR3 extends over 12 amino acids.

The sequence was collected from a woman younger than 30 with acute or convalescent COVID-19. The sequencing sample was made of peripheral blood. The chain carries TRBV24-1 and TRBJ2-7; weak D call: TRBD2 (6 bases). The CDR3 bases are TGTGCCATCTCGGAGGGGTTAAGCGAGCAGTACTTC. Protein product: CAISEGLSEQYF.